This T cell receptor (beta chain) was captured in a study of blood T cells in healthy people across ages. General study points: Any changes in expanded clonotypes were possibly confounded, as donor CMV status remained unknown.

The use of a sample-barcoded 5' primer and a J-beta primer mix characterized a second PCR of about 7 to 12 cycles. Carrying 12 random nucleotides, a template-switch adaptor labeled each individual cDNA molecule. Researchers report that each sample yielded at least 2.5 million CDR3-containing paired-end reads. In TCRdb, the 5' RACE reads were re-called with MiXCR into one record per CDR3 protein. The sample lists over 950,000 distinct CDR3 sequences, around two fifths seen once, with roughly 14% in the top ten. This clonotype has at least ten counts. The antigen is unknown. The source material was blood. The sequence was obtained from a man aged 18 to 35 in good health.

As DNA, the CDR3 is TGTGCCAGCAGTTACAGTGCAACTAATGAAAAACTGTTTTTT. Amino acids: CASSYSATNEKLFF. This chain uses TRBV6-5 with TRBJ1-4; unclear D gene. Germline V gives CDR1 MNHEY, CDR2 SVGAGI. V shed 2 bases and J shed 0 bases, with 4 bases lying between them. The CDR3 sequence is 14 residues long.